This entry concerns a single TCR beta chain. The antigen remains undetermined. The record originates from a study of cytomegalovirus exposure and HLA in healthy donors. General study findings and limits: Most TCR sequences were rare, but some public TCRs occurred in many donors. Cytomegalovirus status, reportedly, was diagnosed with high specificity and sensitivity by the classifier. Per a later analysis, approximately 16,000 TCR beta sequences showed association with HLA alleles at 0.05 false discovery rate. The study flagged around 160 TCR beta chains as cytomegalovirus-associated.

The CDR3 runs 13 residues. Germline lookup yields CDR1 SGHTA and CDR2 FQGNSA. V lost 5 bases to trimming and J lost 10 bases, with 15 bases between them. The PCR was carried out with 60 Vbeta primers and 13 Jbeta primers. Generated by immunoSEQ multiplex PCR, the TCRdb table keeps only in-frame clones and is missing some. The table shows almost 200,000 clones, with roughly 79% occurring only once. The receptor was isolated from a man aged 25 to 45 in good health and CMV-seronegative. The V call is TRBV7-2, the J call TRBJ2-1, with D possibly matching TRBD1 (5 bases). The sequencing sample was made of PBMCs. The CDR3 DNA is TGTGCCAGCAGCAATCGACAGACGCTAGAGCAGTTCTTC. It encodes CASSNRQTLEQFF.